What follows are 12 T cell receptor beta chains derived from one specimen sequenced in a study of OX40 agonist ivuxolimab in advanced cancers. TCRdb's copy holds only in-frame clones and misses some; the assay was immunoSEQ multiplex PCR. In the table there are roughly 76,000 clones, over 80% of which are singletons. The sequences come from CD4+ or CD8+ T cells sorted from blood, collected in a trial of the OX40 agonist ivuxolimab. The receptors originated from an adult with an advanced solid tumor such as melanoma, head and neck, liver or kidney cancer.

This clone was seen just once. The gene calls are TRBV5-4 and TRBJ2-2, with 9 bases fitting TRBD2. V shed 0 bases, J shed 9 bases, and the junction held 9 bases outside the gene matches. Germline-derived CDR1 and CDR2 are SGHNT and YYREEE (reference sequence). The CDR3 length is 16 residues. Here the CDR3 reads CASSLASGVLLRELFF. The CDR3 DNA sequence: TGTGCCAGCAGCTTGGCTAGCGGGGTTTTATTGAGGGAGCTGTTTTTT.

The genes are TRBV28 and TRBJ1-5, with D perhaps matching TRBD1 (6 bases). Per germline, CDR1 MDHEN and CDR2 SYDVKM. The CDR3 has 12 amino acids. Deletions cut 7 bases from V and 4 bases from J, with 8 bases between. The CDR3 DNA is TGTGCCAGCATACAGGGTAATCAGCCCCAGCATTTT. It specifies CASIQGNQPQHF.

This clone was seen once. The J gene is TRBJ2-4, the V gene TRBV7-8; 10 positions match TRBD1. Germline V gene data show CDR1 as SGHVS and CDR2 as FQNEAQ. The CDR3 runs 16 residues. Trimming at V came to 5 bases and at J to 0 bases, leaving 4 bases not matched to a gene. As DNA, the CDR3 is TGTGCCAGCAGCGCCGGGACAGGGGTAGCCAAAAACATTCAGTACTTC. This sequence encodes CASSAGTGVAKNIQYF. The full variable domain, rest sourced from reference TRBV7-8 and TRBJ2-4, is GAGVSQSPRYKVAKRGQDVALRCDPISGHVSLFWYQQALGQGPEFLTYFQNEAQLDKSGLPSDRFFAERPEGSVSTLKIQRTQQEDSAVYLCASSAGTGVAKNIQYFGAGTRLSVL.

This rearrangement joins TRBV6-4 to TRBJ2-1; TRBD2 matches 7 bases. CDR1 is MRHNA, CDR2 SNTAGT, per germline. J lost 3 bases, V lost 2 bases, and 7 bases had no gene match. The CDR3 is made up of 16 amino acids. CDR3 sequence reads: CASSDAGEGGYNEQFF. The CDR3 nucleotides read TGTGCCAGCAGTGACGCGGGGGAGGGCGGCTACAATGAGCAGTTCTTC.

The J gene is TRBJ2-2, the V gene TRBV2, with a tentative D call TRBD1 (6 bases). The CDR3 sequence is 14 residues long. Germline V gene lookup returns CDR1 SNHLY and CDR2 FYNNEI. The V end was cut by 5 bases, the J end by 5 bases, with 12 bases between. Written as DNA, the CDR3 is TGTGCCAGCAGTCAGGGGAGCCCTACCGGGGAGCTGTTTTTT. Translating it yields CASSQGSPTGELFF.

The V call is TRBV6-1, the J call TRBJ1-6; tentative D call: TRBD1 (6 bases). Deletions cut 3 bases from V and 8 bases from J, with 11 bases between. The CDR3 contains 14 residues. Germline V gene sequence: CDR1 MNHNS, CDR2 SASEGT. The CDR3 here is CASSEEGGDSPLHF. Written as DNA, the CDR3 is TGTGCCAGCAGTGAGGAGGGGGGGGATTCACCCCTCCACTTT.

The rearrangement links TRBV25-1 to TRBJ2-7; 10 nucleotides match TRBD1. Germline trimming cut 5 bases from V and 5 bases from J; bases unmatched to any gene: 6. Per germline, CDR1 MGHDK and CDR2 SYGVNS. This CDR3 is 14 amino acids long. The CDR3 sequence is CASSLWGQGHEQYF. The CDR3 nucleotides are TGTGCCAGCAGTTTATGGGGACAGGGGCACGAGCAGTACTTC.

CDR3 sequence: CASSLRQHYGYTF. CDR3 in DNA: TGTGCCAGCAGCCTCCGACAGCACTATGGCTACACCTTC. This chain links TRBV7-2 with TRBJ1-2, with D possibly matching TRBD1 (5 bases). The CDR3 consists of 13 residues. The V and J ends lost 5 bases and 3 bases respectively, with 10 bases between them. Germline CDR1 and CDR2: SGHTA and FQGNSA.

This chain connects TRBV5-4 to TRBJ2-7; 8 positions agree with TRBD2. CDR3 length equals 15 residues. Germline lookup yields CDR1 SGHNT and CDR2 YYREEE (reference sequence). Unmatched junction bases numbered 6, after V lost 2 bases and J lost 2 bases. The chain's CDR3 is CASSFTAGGAYEQYF. In DNA, the CDR3 is TGTGCCAGCAGCTTTACGGCGGGAGGTGCCTACGAGCAGTACTTC.

The V and J genes are TRBV5-1 and TRBJ2-5; 10 bases agree with TRBD1. CDR1 is SGHRS, CDR2 YFSETQ, per germline. J was trimmed by 3 bases and V by 5 bases; bases with no gene match: 4. The CDR3 has 14 residues. The CDR3 is CASSIGTGEETQYF. In DNA form, the CDR3 reads TGCGCCAGCAGTATCGGGACAGGGGAAGAGACCCAGTACTTC.

This clone appeared once. Germline is not matched at one junction end, which may reflect a read error. Other DNA sequences in the same sample also yield this CDR3. This chain joins TRBV18 and TRBJ1-6, with D maybe TRBD1 (6 bases). The CDR3 loop spans 15 amino acids. Germline values: CDR1 KGHSH, CDR2 LQKENI. The CDR3 protein is CASSPSPGGGSPLHF. CDR3 coding DNA: TGCGCCAGCTCACCAAGTCCCGGAGGGGGATCACCCCTCCACTTT.

This clone turned up a few times. The V and J genes are TRBV6-5 and TRBJ2-5; D assignment may be TRBD1 or TRBD2 (6 bases each). V gave up 2 bases and J gave up 2 bases, with 9 bases separating them. Per the germline V gene, CDR1 is MNHEY and CDR2 is SVGAGI. CDR3 length: 14 amino acids. DNA for the CDR3: TGTGCCAGCAGTTACAGGGGGGATCAAGAGACCCAGTACTTC. Its translation: CASSYRGDQETQYF.